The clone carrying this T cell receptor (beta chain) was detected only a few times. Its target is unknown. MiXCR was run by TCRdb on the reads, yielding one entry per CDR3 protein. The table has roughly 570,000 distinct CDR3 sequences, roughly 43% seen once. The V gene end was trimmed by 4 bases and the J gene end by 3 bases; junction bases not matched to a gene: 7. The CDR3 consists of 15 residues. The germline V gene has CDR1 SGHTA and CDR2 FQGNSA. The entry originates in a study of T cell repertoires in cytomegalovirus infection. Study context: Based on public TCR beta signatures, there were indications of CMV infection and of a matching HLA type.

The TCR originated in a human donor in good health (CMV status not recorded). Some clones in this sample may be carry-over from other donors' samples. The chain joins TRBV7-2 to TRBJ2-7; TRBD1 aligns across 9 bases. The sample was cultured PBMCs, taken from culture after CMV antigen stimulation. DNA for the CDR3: TGTGCCAGCAGCTCAGACCGGGACAGGGTCTACGAGCAGTACTTC. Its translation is CASSSDRDRVYEQYF. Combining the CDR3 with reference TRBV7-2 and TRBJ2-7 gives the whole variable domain GAGVSQSPSNKVTEKGKDVELRCDPISGHTALYWYRQSLGQGLEFLIYFQGNSAPDKSGLPSDRFSAERTGGSVSTLTIQRTQQEDSAVYLCASSSDRDRVYEQYFGPGTRLTVT.